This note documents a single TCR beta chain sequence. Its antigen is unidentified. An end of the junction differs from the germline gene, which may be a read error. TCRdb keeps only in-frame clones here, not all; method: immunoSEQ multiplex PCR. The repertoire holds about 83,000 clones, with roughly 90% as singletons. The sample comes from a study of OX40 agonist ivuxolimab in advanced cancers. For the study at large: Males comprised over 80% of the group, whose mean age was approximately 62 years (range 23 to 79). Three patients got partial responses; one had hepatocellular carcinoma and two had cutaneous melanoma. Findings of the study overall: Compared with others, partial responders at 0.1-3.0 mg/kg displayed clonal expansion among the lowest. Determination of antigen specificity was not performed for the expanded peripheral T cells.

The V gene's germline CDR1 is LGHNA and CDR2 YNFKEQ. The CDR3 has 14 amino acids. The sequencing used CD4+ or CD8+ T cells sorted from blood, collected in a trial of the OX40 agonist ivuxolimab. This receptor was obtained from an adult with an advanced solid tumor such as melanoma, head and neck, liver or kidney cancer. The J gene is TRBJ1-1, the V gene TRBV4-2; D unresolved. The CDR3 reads CASSQEVGRRLVGF. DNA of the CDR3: TGTGCCAGCAGCCAAGAGGTCGGCCGGAGGCTGGTTGGTTTT.